Sequencing of this T cell receptor beta chain was carried out in a study of shared clonotypes between healthy human individuals. This CDR3 has 13 amino acids. V lost 4 bases and J 8 bases, leaving 15 bases between the germline ends. CDR1 is SGHKS and CDR2 is YYEKEE in the germline V gene (reference sequence). In the study's own analysis: Quality scores were absent from the junction-only immunoSEQ sequences, so filtering differed. The assay was immunoSEQ multiplex PCR, and TCRdb's table has in-frame clones only and misses some. V and J calls and clone size are as listed in that table; D and trimming were resolved from the DNA. The data show roughly 700,000 clones, with around 72% seen just once and 1.5% to 2% held by the top ten.

The chain employs TRBV5-5 and TRBJ1-2; D possibly corresponds to TRBD1 (5 bases). This TCR was recovered from a woman aged 25 to 45 in good health. Sequenced: memory CD4+ T cells sorted from blood. This sample's subset: CD45RA-negative fraction. In nucleotides, the CDR3 is TGTGCCAGCAGCCCCGGAGGCAGGGAAGGCTACACCTTC. This codes for CASSPGGREGYTF. Complete variable domain (other parts from reference TRBV5-5 and TRBJ1-2): DAGVTQSPTHLIKTRGQQVTLRCSPISGHKSVSWYQQVLGQGPQFIFQYYEKEERGRGNFPDRFSARQFPNYSSELNVNALLLGDSALYLCASSPGGREGYTFGSGTRLTVV.